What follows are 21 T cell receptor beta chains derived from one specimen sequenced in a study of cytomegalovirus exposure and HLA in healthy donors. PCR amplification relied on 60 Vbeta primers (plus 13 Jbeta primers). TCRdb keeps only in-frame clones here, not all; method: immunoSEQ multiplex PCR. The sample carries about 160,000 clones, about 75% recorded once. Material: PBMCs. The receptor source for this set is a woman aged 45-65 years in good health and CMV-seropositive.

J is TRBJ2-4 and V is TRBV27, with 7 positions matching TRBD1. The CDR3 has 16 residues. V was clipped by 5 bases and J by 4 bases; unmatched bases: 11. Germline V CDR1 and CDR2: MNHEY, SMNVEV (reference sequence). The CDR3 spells CASSLHGDSTKNIQYF. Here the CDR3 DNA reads TGTGCCAGCAGTCTACATGGGGACAGCACAAAAAACATTCAGTACTTC.

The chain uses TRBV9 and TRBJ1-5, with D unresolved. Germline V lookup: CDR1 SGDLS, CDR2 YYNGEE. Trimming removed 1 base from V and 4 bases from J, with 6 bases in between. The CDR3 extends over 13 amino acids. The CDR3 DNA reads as TGTGCCAGCAGCGTATCCCCGAATCAGCCCCAGCATTTT. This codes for CASSVSPNQPQHF. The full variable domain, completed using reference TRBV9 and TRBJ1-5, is DSGVTQTPKHLITATGQRVTLRCSPRSGDLSVYWYQQSLDQGLQFLIQYYNGEERAKGNILERFSAQQFPDLHSELNLSSLELGDSALYFCASSVSPNQPQHFGDGTRLSIL.

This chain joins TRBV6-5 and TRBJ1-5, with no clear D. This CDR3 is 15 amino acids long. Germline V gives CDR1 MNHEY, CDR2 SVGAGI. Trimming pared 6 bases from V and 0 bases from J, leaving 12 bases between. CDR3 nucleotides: TGTGCCAGCAGCAAAAGCGGGATTAGCAATCAGCCCCAGCATTTT. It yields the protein CASSKSGISNQPQHF.

The CDR3 region has the DNA TGTGCCAGCTCAACGACTAGCGCGAACGGGGAGCTGTTTTTT. Protein product: CASSTTSANGELFF. The chain joins TRBV18 to TRBJ2-2; 8 bases map to TRBD2. Germline trimming cut 5 bases from V and 7 bases from J; bases unmatched to any gene: 6. The CDR3 has 14 amino acids. Per the germline V gene, CDR1 is KGHSH and CDR2 is LQKENI. Variable domain in full (rest from reference TRBV18 and TRBJ2-2): NAGVMQNPRHLVRRRGQEARLRCSPMKGHSHVYWYRQLPEEGLKFMVYLQKENIIDESGMPKERFSAEFPKEGPSILRIQQVVRGDSAAYFCASSTTSANGELFFGEGSRLTVL.

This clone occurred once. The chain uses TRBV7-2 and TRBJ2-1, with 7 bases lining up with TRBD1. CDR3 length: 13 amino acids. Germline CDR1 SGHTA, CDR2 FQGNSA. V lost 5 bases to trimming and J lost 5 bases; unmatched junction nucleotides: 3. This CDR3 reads CASSQQGHNEQFF. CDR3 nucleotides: TGTGCCAGCAGCCAACAGGGGCACAATGAGCAGTTCTTC.

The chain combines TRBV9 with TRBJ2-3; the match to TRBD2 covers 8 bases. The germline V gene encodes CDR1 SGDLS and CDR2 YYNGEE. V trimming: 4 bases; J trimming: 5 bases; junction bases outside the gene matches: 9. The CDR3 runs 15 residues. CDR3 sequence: CASSPPGGSGDTQYF. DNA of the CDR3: TGTGCCAGCAGCCCCCCGGGAGGGTCCGGAGATACGCAGTATTTT.

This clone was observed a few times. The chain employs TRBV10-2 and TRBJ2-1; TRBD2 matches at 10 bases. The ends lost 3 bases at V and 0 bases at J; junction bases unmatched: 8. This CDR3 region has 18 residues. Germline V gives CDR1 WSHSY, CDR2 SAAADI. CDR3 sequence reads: CASSDISGRTSSYNEQFF. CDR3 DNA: TGCGCCAGCAGTGATATTAGCGGGAGGACGAGCTCCTACAATGAGCAGTTCTTC.

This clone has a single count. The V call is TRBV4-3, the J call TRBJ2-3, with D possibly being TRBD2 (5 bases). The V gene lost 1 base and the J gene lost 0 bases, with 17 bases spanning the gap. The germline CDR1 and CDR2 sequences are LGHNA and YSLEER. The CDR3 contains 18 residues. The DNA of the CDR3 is TGCGCCAGCAGCCAAGCCCTCGAGGGCTCACTTAGCACAGATACGCAGTATTTT. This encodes CASSQALEGSLSTDTQYF.

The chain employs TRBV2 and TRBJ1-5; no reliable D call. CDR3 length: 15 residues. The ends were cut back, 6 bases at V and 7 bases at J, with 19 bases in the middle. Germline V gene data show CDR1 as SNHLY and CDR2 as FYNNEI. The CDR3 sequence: CASREFDNLEQPQHF. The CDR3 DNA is TGTGCCAGCAGGGAATTCGACAATCTCGAGCAGCCCCAGCATTTT.

The CDR3 sequence is CAARGIIYSRLGWSYGYTF. The DNA of the CDR3 is TGTGCCGCCAGGGGGATTATATATTCCCGGCTGGGTTGGTCCTATGGCTACACCTTC. This chain connects TRBV6-7 to TRBJ1-2; TRBD1 aligns across 7 bases. TRBV6-7 is annotated as an ORF whose role is uncertain. The V and J ends lost 11 bases and 4 bases, in that order; junction bases with no gene match: 28. CDR3 length: 19 residues.

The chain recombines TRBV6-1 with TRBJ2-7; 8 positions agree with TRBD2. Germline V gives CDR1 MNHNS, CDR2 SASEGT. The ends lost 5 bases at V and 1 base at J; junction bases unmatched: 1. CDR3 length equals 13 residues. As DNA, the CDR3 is TGTGCCAGCAGTATAGCGGGGTCCTACGAGCAGTACTTC. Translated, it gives CASSIAGSYEQYF.

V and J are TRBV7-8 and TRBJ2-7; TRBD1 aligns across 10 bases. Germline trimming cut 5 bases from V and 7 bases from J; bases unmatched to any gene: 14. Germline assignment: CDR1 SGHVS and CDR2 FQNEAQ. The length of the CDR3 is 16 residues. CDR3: CASSRSAGDRGGEQYF. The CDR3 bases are TGTGCCAGCAGCCGCTCGGCGGGGGACAGGGGCGGGGAGCAGTACTTC.

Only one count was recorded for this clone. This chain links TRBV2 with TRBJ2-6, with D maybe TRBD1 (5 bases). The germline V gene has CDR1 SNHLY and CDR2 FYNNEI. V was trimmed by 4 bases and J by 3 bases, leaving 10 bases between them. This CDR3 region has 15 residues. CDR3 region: CASSAQGFGANVLTF. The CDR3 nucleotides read TGTGCCAGCAGTGCTCAGGGTTTTGGGGCCAACGTCCTGACTTTC. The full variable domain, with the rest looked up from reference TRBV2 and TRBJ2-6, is EPEVTQTPSHQVTQMGQEVILRCVPISNHLYFYWYRQILGQKVEFLVSFYNNEISEKSEIFDDQFSVERPDGSNFTLKIRSTKLEDSAMYFCASSAQGFGANVLTFGAGSRLTVL.

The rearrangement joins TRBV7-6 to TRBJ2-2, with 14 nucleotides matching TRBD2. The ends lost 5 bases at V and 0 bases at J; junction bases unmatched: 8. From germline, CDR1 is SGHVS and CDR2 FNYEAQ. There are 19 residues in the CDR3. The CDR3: CASSPTSGRARANTGELFF. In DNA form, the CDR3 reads TGTGCCAGCAGCCCGACTAGCGGGAGGGCCAGGGCGAACACCGGGGAGCTGTTTTTT.

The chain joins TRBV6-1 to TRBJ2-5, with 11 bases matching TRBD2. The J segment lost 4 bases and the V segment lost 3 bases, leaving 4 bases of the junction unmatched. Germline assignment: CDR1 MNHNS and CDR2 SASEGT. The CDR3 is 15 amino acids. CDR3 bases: TGTGCCAGCAGTGAGCTAGCGGGGGGAGGAGAGACCCAGTACTTC. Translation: CASSELAGGGETQYF.

CDR3 region: CASSFSSGGGSPLHF. The DNA of the CDR3 is TGTGCCAGCAGTTTCTCTTCAGGGGGCGGTTCACCCCTCCACTTT. The rearrangement links TRBV28 to TRBJ1-6, with 8 nucleotides matching TRBD1. Losses at the gene ends were 3 bases for V and 9 bases for J; bases not matched to a gene: 7. Germline V gene sequence: CDR1 MDHEN, CDR2 SYDVKM. The CDR3 runs 15 residues.

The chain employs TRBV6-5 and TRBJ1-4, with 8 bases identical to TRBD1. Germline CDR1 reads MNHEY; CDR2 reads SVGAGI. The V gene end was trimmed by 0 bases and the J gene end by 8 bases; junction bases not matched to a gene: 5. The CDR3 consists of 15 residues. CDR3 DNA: TGTGCCAGCAGTTACTCGACAGGGGTAGGGGAAAAACTGTTTTTT. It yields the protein CASSYSTGVGEKLFF.

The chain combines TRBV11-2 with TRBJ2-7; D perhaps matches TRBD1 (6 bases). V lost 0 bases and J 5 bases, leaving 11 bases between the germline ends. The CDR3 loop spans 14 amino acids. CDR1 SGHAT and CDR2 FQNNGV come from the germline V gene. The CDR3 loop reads CASSLEVTGNEQYF. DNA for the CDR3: TGTGCCAGCAGCTTAGAGGTAACAGGGAACGAGCAGTACTTC.

CDR3 nucleotide sequence: TGTGCCAGCAGCGTACGCCCGGGGAATGAGCAGTTCTTC. Encoded protein: CASSVRPGNEQFF. V is TRBV9 and J is TRBJ2-1; possibly TRBD2 for D (5 bases). From germline, CDR1 is SGDLS and CDR2 YYNGEE. The CDR3 has 13 residues. The V end lost 1 base, the J end lost 7 bases, and 9 bases lay between the germline ends.

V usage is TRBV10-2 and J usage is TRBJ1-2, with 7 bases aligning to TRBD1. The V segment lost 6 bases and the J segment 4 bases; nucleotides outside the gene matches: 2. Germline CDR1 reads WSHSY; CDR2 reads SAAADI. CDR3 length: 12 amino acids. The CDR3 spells CASRRDSYGYTF. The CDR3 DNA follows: TGCGCCAGCAGGAGGGACAGCTATGGCTACACCTTC.

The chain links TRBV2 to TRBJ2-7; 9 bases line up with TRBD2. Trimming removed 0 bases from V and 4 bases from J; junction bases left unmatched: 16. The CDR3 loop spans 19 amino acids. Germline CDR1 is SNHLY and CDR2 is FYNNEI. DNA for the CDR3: TGTGCCAGCAGTGAAGCGTTCGCTAGCGGGACCGGCAGACTTTACGAGCAGTACTTC. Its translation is CASSEAFASGTGRLYEQYF.